This record concerns one T cell receptor (beta chain) sequence. Its antigen is as yet unknown. The sample carries other DNA sequences with the same CDR3. The assay was immunoSEQ multiplex PCR, and TCRdb's table has in-frame clones only and misses some. The sample lists about 600,000 clones; roughly 97% were seen once. From germline, CDR1 is SGHRS and CDR2 YFSETQ. The CDR3 has 13 residues. V was shortened by 0 bases and J by 4 bases, with 7 bases between the two germline ends. These data come from a study of shared clonotypes between healthy human individuals. Study-level information: Three plates were used per donor for CD4 naive, three for CD4 memory, two for CD8 naive and one for CD8 memory. Findings of the study overall: Estimated clonotype richness was generally higher in naive than memory subsets.

V and J are TRBV5-1 and TRBJ1-1, with D tentatively TRBD1 (6 bases). The origin of this receptor is a woman aged 25 to 45 in good health. Sequenced input: naive CD4+ T cells sorted from blood. Specified subset: CD45RA+ positively selected. The DNA for the CDR3 is TGCGCCAGCAGCTTGGCAGGGGCCACTGAAGCTTTCTTT. It yields the protein CASSLAGATEAFF.